Listed below are T cell receptor beta chains from one sample, sequenced in a study of cytomegalovirus exposure and HLA in healthy donors. Assay: immunoSEQ multiplex PCR; the TCRdb copy retains only in-frame clones and omits some. The sample yields about 140,000 clones, roughly 79% seen once. Material for sequencing was PBMCs. These receptor sequences come from a woman younger than 45 in good health and CMV-seronegative. The CDR3 runs from the conserved cysteine through the conserved F or W. The D gene is left open where the match is weak. Rows may omit the clone size; those that give it use once, few, many or a size class.

clone_size j_call d_call v_call cdr3_nt cdr3_aa
NA TRBJ1-4 NA TRBV9 TGTGCCAGCAGCCCGAGGGACACAACCTATGAAAAACTGTTTTTT CASSPRDTTYEKLFF
NA TRBJ1-6 TRBD1 TRBV9 TGTGCCAGCAGCATTGAGACAGGGATAAGCTCACCCCTCCACTTT CASSIETGISSPLHF
NA TRBJ2-1 TRBD2 TRBV27 TGTGCCAGCAGCATTAGCGGGGCCTACAATGAGCAGTTCTTC CASSISGAYNEQFF
NA TRBJ1-1 TRBD1 TRBV6-5 TGTGCCAGCAGTTATTCCGGGACAGGCGCCGTTGAAGCTTTCTTT CASSYSGTGAVEAFF
NA TRBJ2-2 NA TRBV14 TGTGCCAGCAGCCATCCCCGGCGGGGGAACACCGGGGAGCTGTTTTTT CASSHPRRGNTGELFF
NA TRBJ1-1 TRBD1 TRBV2 TGTGCCACTCTACGGACAGGGGTTAACACTGAAGCTTTCTTT CATLRTGVNTEAFF
NA TRBJ2-5 TRBD1 TRBV25-1 TGTGCCAGCAGTTTGAGACAGGGGATTCCTTACCAAGAGACCCAGTACTTC CASSLRQGIPYQETQYF
NA TRBJ1-6 NA TRBV6-6 TGTGCCAGCAGTTACTACAGGGAGAATTCACCCCTCCACTTT CASSYYRENSPLHF
NA TRBJ1-2 TRBD1 TRBV14 TGTGCCAGCAGCCGACAGGGAATTTCATATGGCTACACCTTC CASSRQGISYGYTF
NA TRBJ1-1 NA TRBV20-1 TGCAGTGCTAGCGGGGTCACTGAAGCTTTCTTT CSASGVTEAFF
few TRBJ1-1 TRBD1 TRBV5-4 TGTGCCAGCAGCCCCGGGACAGGAATAAACCGGGAAGCTTTCTTT CASSPGTGINREAFF
once TRBJ1-1 NA TRBV5-4 TGTGCCAGCAGCCCGAACTCGGCGGCAATTCCCGTGAACACTGAAGCTTTCTTT CASSPNSAAIPVNTEAFF
NA TRBJ2-6 NA TRBV7-2 TGTGCCAGCAGCTTATTACCAGGACTCGCCTCTGGGGCCAACGTCCTGACTTTC CASSLLPGLASGANVLTF
NA TRBJ1-2 NA TRBV6-1 TGTGCCAGCGGTACATCCCAGGGCTATGGCTACACCTTC CASGTSQGYGYTF
NA TRBJ2-7 NA TRBV13 TGTGCCAGCAGCTCCCAACGAGACGAGCAGTACTTC CASSSQRDEQYF
NA TRBJ1-2 TRBD1 TRBV6-1 TGTGCCAGCAGTGATCTCCGGGGACAGGATGGCTACACCTTC CASSDLRGQDGYTF
NA TRBJ1-1 NA TRBV7-2 TGTGCCAGCACCCAAGAGGGAAGGGTAGGCGGATGGACTGAAGCTTTCTTT CASTQEGRVGGWTEAFF
NA TRBJ2-3 NA TRBV14 TGTGCCAGCAGCCAAGATTTGGTTCGGGATACGCAGTATTTT CASSQDLVRDTQYF
NA TRBJ1-4 NA TRBV5-1 TGCGCCAGCAGCTTCAGCGGGGCGACTAATGAAAAACTGTTTTTT CASSFSGATNEKLFF
NA TRBJ1-3 NA TRBV23-1 TGCGCCAGCAGTCGCCATACGCGGGGAAACACCATATATTTT CASSRHTRGNTIYF
NA TRBJ1-4 NA TRBV2 TGTGCCAGCAGTGAAGATTTGGGGGGGGAAAAACTGTTTTTT CASSEDLGGEKLFF
NA TRBJ2-7 TRBD1 TRBV2 TGTGCCAGCAGTGACCGGGACAGAGCCTACGAGCAGTACTTC CASSDRDRAYEQYF
few TRBJ1-2 TRBD1 TRBV5-6 TGTGCCAGCAGCGCAATTAGGACAGGACCTCTCTATGGCTACACCTTC CASSAIRTGPLYGYTF
few TRBJ2-7 NA TRBV19 TGTGCCAGTAGTATATTACGCGGGACCTCCTACGAGCAGTACTTC CASSILRGTSYEQYF
NA TRBJ2-5 TRBD2 TRBV5-1 TGCGCCAGCAGCTTCGGGGGAAGGAGCGAGCGGGGAAGGCTGGAGACCCAGTACTTC CASSFGGRSERGRLETQYF
few TRBJ2-1 NA TRBV25-1 TGTGCCAGCAGTGCCGGACAGTTCAATGAGCAGTTCTTC CASSAGQFNEQFF
NA TRBJ2-7 NA TRBV20-1 TGCAGTGCTAGCGACAGCTACGAGCAGTACTTC CSASDSYEQYF
NA TRBJ2-1 TRBD1 TRBV19 TGTGCCAGTACCACCGGGACAGGGGCCTACAATGAGCAGTTCTTC CASTTGTGAYNEQFF
NA TRBJ1-2 NA TRBV4-2 TGTGCCAGCAGCCAAGTCGGCAGCGGCTATGGCTACACCTTC CASSQVGSGYGYTF
NA TRBJ2-5 TRBD2 TRBV30 TGTGCCTGGAGTGTACACGCTAGCGGGACCCAAGAGACCCAGTACTTC CAWSVHASGTQETQYF
NA TRBJ2-7 NA TRBV7-2 TGTGCCAGCAACCTCAACAGTAACCTCCCCTACGAGCAGTACTTC CASNLNSNLPYEQYF
NA TRBJ1-4 NA TRBV14 TGTGCCAGCAGCCCCCTCGGGGAAAAACTGTTTTTT CASSPLGEKLFF
NA TRBJ1-2 NA TRBV30 TGTGCCTGGAGAAGGGGGGGCTACACCTTC CAWRRGGYTF
once TRBJ2-2 TRBD1 TRBV11-3 TGTGCCAGCAGCTTAGAAATCGGGACAGGTAACACCGGGGAGCTGTTTTTT CASSLEIGTGNTGELFF
once TRBJ2-7 NA TRBV19 TGTGCCAGTAGGCCAGGGATGACCTACGAGCAGTACTTC CASRPGMTYEQYF
few TRBJ2-6 NA TRBV2 TGTGCCAGCACCTACAAAGGAGTAATCTCTGGGGCCAACGTCCTGACTTTC CASTYKGVISGANVLTF
NA TRBJ2-2 TRBD1 TRBV13 TGTGCCAGCAGCACGACACCCGGGACAGGGGAAGTGTACACCGGGGAGCTGTTTTTT CASSTTPGTGEVYTGELFF
NA TRBJ1-5 NA TRBV2 TGTGCCAGTTCGGGGGGACTGGGGGGCAATCAGCCCCAGCATTTT CASSGGLGGNQPQHF
NA TRBJ1-1 NA TRBV11-1 TGTGCCAGCAGCCCAGCCGGGACAAGCGGTGAAGCTTTCTTT CASSPAGTSGEAFF
once TRBJ2-7 NA TRBV9 TGTGCCAGCAGCGTAGGGACAACATTCTACGAGCAGTACTTC CASSVGTTFYEQYF
NA TRBJ1-1 NA TRBV30 TGTGCCTGGAGCAGGGAAAGTCCAAGGGCTTTCTTT CAWSRESPRAFF